The rows below give T cell receptor beta chains drawn from one sample of a study of blood T cell repertoires in COVID-19. Sequencing was performed with immunoSEQ multiplex PCR; in TCRdb, only in-frame clones are kept and a portion is missing. The sample consists of 250,000 or so clones, around four fifths of them appearing once. The material sequenced was peripheral blood. The receptors derive from a woman older than 75 with acute or convalescent COVID-19. The CDR3 runs from the conserved cysteine through the conserved F or W. Each record gives: clone size, D gene, J gene, V gene, CDR3 DNA, CDR3 protein. The D gene is left open where the match is weak. Clone size is stated in some rows and not others, as once, few, many or a class when expanded.

clone size: few; D gene: TRBD1; J gene: TRBJ1-1; V gene: TRBV6-6; CDR3 DNA: TGTGCCAGCAGTTCCCGACAGGGGGTCGCTGAAGCTTTCTTT; CDR3 protein: CASSSRQGVAEAFF
clone size: once; D gene: TRBD2; J gene: TRBJ2-7; V gene: TRBV11-2; CDR3 DNA: TGTGCCAGCAGCCTAGCGGGAGGTCCCTACGAGCAGTACTTC; CDR3 protein: CASSLAGGPYEQYF
clone size: NA; D gene: TRBD2; J gene: TRBJ2-3; V gene: TRBV11-2; CDR3 DNA: TGTGCCAGCAGCTTAAGGACTAGCGGGACTCGCACAGATACGCAGTATTTT; CDR3 protein: CASSLRTSGTRTDTQYF
clone size: NA; D gene: TRBD2; J gene: TRBJ2-3; V gene: TRBV7-2; CDR3 DNA: TGTGCCAGCAGCTTAGTTTACAGCAGCGGGGCGCATACGCAGTATTTT; CDR3 protein: CASSLVYSSGAHTQYF
clone size: NA; D gene: TRBD1; J gene: TRBJ2-3; V gene: TRBV5-5; CDR3 DNA: TGTGCCAGCAGCCCGGGACAGGGGGCGCGGTGGGATACGCAGTATTTT; CDR3 protein: CASSPGQGARWDTQYF
clone size: once; D gene: TRBD1; J gene: TRBJ1-1; V gene: TRBV28; CDR3 DNA: TGTGCCAGCAAGGGACAGGGAAGTAAAATGAACACTGAAGCTTTCTTT; CDR3 protein: CASKGQGSKMNTEAFF
clone size: NA; D gene: NA; J gene: TRBJ2-7; V gene: TRBV18; CDR3 DNA: TGTGCCAGCTCACCATTATCGCGCCTAGAAGGCGAGCAGTACTTC; CDR3 protein: CASSPLSRLEGEQYF
clone size: once; D gene: NA; J gene: TRBJ1-1; V gene: TRBV2; CDR3 DNA: TGTGCCAGCAGTGACAGGGGCATGGGGAACACTGAAGCTTTCTTT; CDR3 protein: CASSDRGMGNTEAFF
clone size: few; D gene: TRBD1; J gene: TRBJ1-2; V gene: TRBV6-2/TRBV6-3; CDR3 DNA: TGTGCCAGCAGTCCACAGGGGGCACCCTATGGCTACACCTTC; CDR3 protein: CASSPQGAPYGYTF
clone size: NA; D gene: TRBD1; J gene: TRBJ1-2; V gene: TRBV5-6; CDR3 DNA: TGTGCCAGCAGCCCCGGGACAGGGGACTATGGCTACACCTTC; CDR3 protein: CASSPGTGDYGYTF
clone size: NA; D gene: TRBD1; J gene: TRBJ1-1; V gene: TRBV10-2; CDR3 DNA: TGCGCCAGCAGGGACAGGGCTCACACTGAAGCTTTCTTT; CDR3 protein: CASRDRAHTEAFF
clone size: NA; D gene: TRBD1; J gene: TRBJ1-1; V gene: TRBV11-2; CDR3 DNA: TGTGCCAGCAGCCCGGACAGGGCCACTGAAGCTTTCTTT; CDR3 protein: CASSPDRATEAFF
clone size: NA; D gene: NA; J gene: TRBJ2-1; V gene: TRBV7-8; CDR3 DNA: TGTGCCAGCAGCTCACTCGGAGGAATTTACAATGAGCAGTTCTTC; CDR3 protein: CASSSLGGIYNEQFF
clone size: once; D gene: NA; J gene: TRBJ1-2; V gene: TRBV18; CDR3 DNA: TGTGCCAGCTCACCGACGGCAGACTTTAACTATGGCTACACCTTC; CDR3 protein: CASSPTADFNYGYTF
clone size: NA; D gene: NA; J gene: TRBJ1-2; V gene: TRBV11-1; CDR3 DNA: TGTGCCAGCAGCCAGCCCGGGACACGAGGCTACACCTTC; CDR3 protein: CASSQPGTRGYTF
clone size: NA; D gene: NA; J gene: TRBJ1-2; V gene: TRBV6-1; CDR3 DNA: TGTGCCAGCAGTGAAAACAAGGGGTTGGGAGGCTACACCTTC; CDR3 protein: CASSENKGLGGYTF
clone size: few; D gene: NA; J gene: TRBJ1-4; V gene: TRBV11-2; CDR3 DNA: TGTGCCAGCAGCTTAGGAGCTTTCGGGGCAACTAATGAAAAACTGTTTTTT; CDR3 protein: CASSLGAFGATNEKLFF